This T cell receptor beta chain was documented in a study of cytomegalovirus exposure and HLA in healthy donors. Study details: HLA-typed donors were the source of roughly 85 million unique TCRs held in an early data release. General study points: An analysis done earlier found most TCR beta V segments productive about 87% or about 30% of the time. An analysis that was carried out later associated about 17,000 TCR beta sequences with HLA alleles at 0.05 false discovery rate.

Vbeta (60) and Jbeta (13) primers were used in the PCR. The protocol was immunoSEQ multiplex PCR, while the TCRdb copy is restricted to in-frame clones and leaves out a portion. The sample has fewer than 350,000 clones, over 85% seen once; the top ten hold 2% to 3%. About this clone: The antigen remains unidentified.

Germline V gives CDR1 SEHNR, CDR2 FQNEAQ (reference sequence). The CDR3 is 12 amino acids. The V end was cut by 5 bases, the J end by 5 bases, with 9 bases between. The origin of this receptor is a woman younger than 30 in good health and CMV-seronegative. The sequenced sample was PBMCs. The chain employs TRBV7-9 and TRBJ1-1; D ambiguous. CDR3 sequence (DNA): TGTGCCAGCAGCCAACAGAAGACTGAAGCTTTCTTT. It specifies CASSQQKTEAFF.